This TCR beta chain was identified during a study of long-term antiretroviral therapy in people with HIV (dated by TCRdb to between 2021 and 2024). At the level of the whole study: The earliest samples were collected approximately a decade before the 2015 WHO recommendation for immediate ART, a period when ART was typically delayed until CD4 counts fell. Of the approximately 28 participants with HIV, approximately ten were female. A retrospective serial study tested whether changes in peripheral blood TRB repertoire composition and diversity were associated with ART initiation and durable HIV suppression. From 25 to 30 adults with confirmed HIV infection, the cohort provided approximately 210 cryopreserved PBMC samples, gathered serially across a mean of about 6 years (range 1-12). No cross-contamination during QIAcube processing turned up in test extractions that ran a monoclonal T-cell line alongside around 32 polyclonal samples. Broad study findings and their caveats: CDR3 length ranges in HIV repertoires were narrower than in controls, and network structure suggested an antigen-experienced repertoire with only a slight naive shift after ART. Expanded TRB clones identified before ART initiation dominated the repertoire at all time points, although this dominance fluctuated and declined in many PLHIV after ART. Starting ART was linked to a significant rise in TRB diversity, yet even with long-term ART the diversity remained significantly lower than in transplant donor controls. Unsorted PBMC were profiled instead of sorted CD4+ and CD8+ T cells because pre-ART samples had limited cell numbers. Inferences about post-ART repertoire changes are limited because no data were available on ART adherence, viral resistance or therapy changes. Since PBMC availability was limited, sequencing covered only the TCR beta chain, with no alpha chain pairing. The samples were dated from 2004 to 2017, and the ART regimens that were used may be less effective than current ART regimens.

Points on this clone: There is no known antigen for this receptor. Per-base quality was not reported, and no clone a single base away is much larger than it.

To be included, a participant needed at least one PBMC sample from before ART initiation plus at least two post-ART samples. All participants with HIV were treated in the United States of America. Before DNA extraction, cryopreserved samples of about 0.9-10 million PBMC were thawed and then washed. At the time of the earliest PBMC sample, participants with HIV were aged between about 23 and 54 years. PBMC samples from each participant spanned 1-4 timepoints before ART initiation and 2-8 timepoints after ART initiation, with a median of 7 samples. Serial HIV viral load, CD4+ T-cell count, ART history and demographic data were obtained for every participant. Genomic DNA was extracted from unsorted PBMC with a Qiagen kit on a QIAcube, processed in batches of 12 samples. The immunoSEQ hsTCRB v3.0 assay was used at survey level resolution for TRB variable region sequencing. A depth of about 40,000-50,000 T-cell genomes per sample was targeted for TRB sequencing. An Illumina MiSeq with a v3 150-cycle kit was used to sequence the pooled TRB libraries. Processing in the source paper ran as follows. Repertoire analysis ran in R within a reproducible Nextflow workflow covering QC, data transformation and analysis. LymphoSeq2, an R package for exploring AIRR-Seq data, was used to implement the custom analyses. Several samples that produced fewer than 5000 total TRB sequences were removed, so under 200 HIV repertoires were analyzed. Among the approximately 190 retained HIV repertoires, some 60 were collected before ART initiation and roughly 130 after ART initiation. Repertoires were downsampled to 5000 TRB nucleotide sequences, with summary statistics averaged over 100 downsampling iterations. Only TRB sequences with CDR3 regions of at least seven amino acids were retained for analysis. Two measures captured diversity: a Shannon entropy-derived clonality score and the Gini coefficient. In the repertoire networks, any two of the top 5000 CDR3 amino acid sequences were connected whenever the two sequences differed by an edit distance of one. For TRB CDR3 amino acid sequences, GLIPH2 was used to predict antigen specificity groups and MHC restriction. To flag known CMV, EBV, HIV or tissue antigen associations, CDR3 amino acid sequences were matched against VDJdb and McPAS-TCR. Pre-ART, post-ART and control groups were compared with Wilcoxon signed-rank tests and Holm-Bonferroni correction. TCRdb holds this immuneACCESS table with in-frame rearrangements only. Some clones are missing; in checked studies, unresolved V genes explain under half, and the rest has no known cause. V and J calls and clone size follow that table, whereas D and trimming were derived from the DNA. This sample is represented by 40,000 to 45,000 clones; over 90% of them were singletons. The ten largest clones add up to 2.5% to 3% of the sample.

Spanning cysteine to phenylalanine, the CDR3 consists of 14 amino acids. Only the CDR3 portion is preserved as DNA: 42 bases, with reading frame beginning at the first base. V is reduced by 1 base and J by 11 bases, leaving a spacing of 12 bases between them. The germline V gene gives CDR1 as SGHTA and CDR2 as FQGNSA. The sequence is built from TRBV7-2 and TRBJ1-6, with the D gene too uncertain to name. The receptor comes from a woman in her forties or fifties with HIV. Sample: unsorted PBMCs, taken 3.7 years after starting antiretroviral therapy. The DNA sequence is as follows: TGTGCCAGCAGCTTAGAGCCCGGACCAACACCCCTCCACTTT. Its protein is CASSLEPGPTPLHF. Full variable domain (CDR3 extended with the reference TRBV7-2 and TRBJ1-6 proteins): GAGVSQSPSNKVTEKGKDVELRCDPISGHTALYWYRQSLGQGLEFLIYFQGNSAPDKSGLPSDRFSAERTGGSVSTLTIQRTQQEDSAVYLCASSLEPGPTPLHFGNGTRLTVT.